A single sample gave rise to the 28 T cell receptor beta chains below, sequenced in a study of T cells in Graves' hyperthyroidism and ophthalmopathy (dated by TCRdb to between 2018 and 2020). The library was produced with multiplex PCR. Sequencing took place on an Illumina HiSeq 2000. Amplification of TCR beta CDR3 regions was carried out from RNA transcripts. For the first round of RT-PCR on the TCR CDR3, the HTBI primer set was used together with the Qiagen OneStep RT-PCR kit. Starting from the raw public reads, TCRdb applied fastp trimming at Q25, assembled clones with MiXCR and retained in-frame beta chains. Each entry is one CDR3 protein sequence, shown with its most common DNA and genes. For this sample there are around 600,000 distinct CDR3 sequences; 13% to 15% appear just once. Of the sample, approximately 12% falls within the top ten clones. Sequencing was done on a sample of blood. The origin of the receptors is a woman aged 45-60 years with Graves' ophthalmopathy.

This chain uses TRBV14 with TRBJ1-6; possibly TRBD1 for D (5 bases). Deletions cut 2 bases from V and 10 bases from J, with 9 bases between. CDR1 and CDR2 (germline): SGHDN, FVKESK. The CDR3 covers 13 residues. The CDR3 spells CASSQSEGSPLHF. The CDR3 bases are TGTGCCAGCAGCCAATCGGAGGGGTCACCCCTCCACTTT.

There are many counts of this clonotype. J is TRBJ2-1 and V is TRBV20-1; 8 positions match TRBD2. CDR3 length: 14 residues. With V trimmed by 2 bases and J by 5 bases, 5 bases remained unmatched. CDR1 DFQATT and CDR2 SNEGSKA come from the germline V gene (reference sequence). The DNA for the CDR3 is TGCAGTGCTAGACGGGGGGGGATCAACAATGAGCAGTTCTTC. Encoded protein: CSARRGGINNEQFF.

There are many counts of this clonotype. This chain joins TRBV3-1 and TRBJ1-1; a possible D gene is TRBD1 (5 bases). Trimming took 5 bases from V and 5 from J, leaving 21 bases between them. CDR1 is LGHDT and CDR2 is YNNKEL in the germline V gene (reference sequence). The CDR3 is 16 amino acids. The chain's CDR3 is CASSFLPQGGGTEAFF. The CDR3 coding sequence is TGTGCCAGCAGCTTTCTTCCCCAGGGTGGGGGAACTGAAGCTTTCTTT.

The chain is built from TRBV20-1 and TRBJ1-2, with a weak D call TRBD1 (5 bases). The V end was cut by 0 bases, the J end by 5 bases, with 13 bases between. Germline V gene sequence: CDR1 DFQATT, CDR2 SNEGSKA (reference sequence). The CDR3 is 14 amino acids. The CDR3: CSARDLSQGYGYTF. CDR3 DNA sequence: TGCAGTGCTAGAGATCTGAGTCAGGGTTATGGCTACACCTTC.

With respect to this clonotype: Given a much more abundant clone one base away, this may be a read error. The V and J genes are TRBV18 and TRBJ2-7; D is perhaps TRBD2 (5 bases). The CDR3 contains 14 residues. Germline V lookup: CDR1 KGHSH, CDR2 LQKENI. V shed 2 bases and J shed 5 bases, with 13 bases lying between them. The CDR3 region has the DNA TGTGCCAGCTCACCAACGAGAAGGACTGACGAGCAGTACTTC. Translation gives CASSPTRRTDEQYF.

This clonotype was seen many times. CDR3 DNA: TGTGCCAGCAGTTACCCTAGCAGGACTAGCGGGACTGACTTGAGCACAGATACGCAGTATTTT. Translated, it gives CASSYPSRTSGTDLSTDTQYF. The chain couples TRBV6-2 or TRBV6-3 to TRBJ2-3; the match to TRBD2 covers 12 bases. The germline V gene has CDR1 MNHEY and CDR2 SVGEGT. CDR3 length equals 21 residues. With V trimmed by 2 bases and J by 0 bases, 15 bases remained unmatched.

This clonotype has at least ten counts. V is TRBV20-1 and J is TRBJ2-5; 10 bases agree with TRBD2. Germline V lookup: CDR1 DFQATT, CDR2 SNEGSKA (reference sequence). The CDR3 is made up of 15 amino acids. V lost 0 bases and J lost 5; bases outside the gene matches: 6. The CDR3 bases are TGCAGTGCTAGAGAGGGTAGCGGGAGGTTCGAGACCCAGTACTTC. The encoded protein is CSAREGSGRFETQYF.

This clonotype was found many times. The chain couples TRBV28 to TRBJ2-1; possibly TRBD1 or TRBD2 for D (5 bases each). The CDR3 runs 16 residues. The V gene's germline CDR1 is MDHEN and CDR2 SYDVKM. Trimming removed 7 bases at V and 0 bases at J, with 16 bases between. The CDR3: CASILKGPSSYNEQFF. The CDR3 DNA reads TGTGCCAGCATCCTCAAGGGACCTAGCTCCTACAATGAGCAGTTCTTC.

This chain uses TRBV6-1 with TRBJ2-7, with 8 bases matching TRBD2. The CDR3 totals 16 residues. Losses at the gene ends were 6 bases for V and 2 bases for J; bases not matched to a gene: 12. Germline lookup yields CDR1 MNHNS and CDR2 SASEGT. The CDR3 loop reads CASSSPGREATYEQYF. Here the CDR3 DNA reads TGTGCCAGCAGCTCGCCGGGGCGGGAGGCGACCTACGAGCAGTACTTC.

This clonotype turned up a few times. The rearrangement joins TRBV9 to TRBJ2-3, with D possibly TRBD2 on 6 matching bases. The germline V gene has CDR1 SGDLS and CDR2 YYNGEE. V dropped 2 bases and J dropped 3 bases, with 13 bases sitting between them. The length of the CDR3 is 15 residues. The DNA of the CDR3 is TGTGCCAGCAGCGTGGATAGCGGAGAAACAGATACGCAGTATTTT. This gives the protein CASSVDSGETDTQYF.

The table lists this clonotype with many counts. V is TRBV9 and J is TRBJ2-5; 13 bases align to TRBD2. The CDR3 is 16 residues long. V was clipped by 3 bases and J by 4 bases; unmatched bases: 6. Germline-derived CDR1 and CDR2 are SGDLS and YYNGEE. The CDR3 spells CASSAGLAGVVETQYF. The CDR3 bases are TGTGCCAGCAGCGCCGGACTAGCGGGAGTGGTAGAGACCCAGTACTTC.

This clonotype has ten or more counts. The chain has TRBV12-3 or TRBV12-4 and TRBJ2-7; D ambiguous. Trimming removed 0 bases from V and 3 bases from J, with 9 bases in between. The CDR3 runs 14 residues. CDR3 amino acids: CASSLAQIGYEQYF. The CDR3 DNA reads as TGTGCCAGCAGTTTAGCCCAAATTGGCTACGAGCAGTACTTC.

This clonotype was recorded many times. This rearrangement joins TRBV27 to TRBJ2-4, with D tentatively TRBD2 (6 bases). The CDR3 contains 18 residues. CDR1 is MNHEY and CDR2 is SMNVEV in the germline V gene (reference sequence). V gave up 5 bases and J gave up 6 bases, with 26 bases separating them. The CDR3: CASSAHRTGTLMGNIQYF. CDR3 bases: TGTGCCAGCAGTGCGCATCGAACCGGGACTCTGATGGGAAACATTCAGTACTTC.

This clonotype was detected ten times or more. The chain couples TRBV6-1 to TRBJ1-2; maybe TRBD1 (5 bases). Germline CDR1 and CDR2: MNHNS and SASEGT. Between the trimmed V and J ends, which lost 7 bases and 8 bases, there was a span of 20 bases. CDR3 length equals 14 residues. CDR3 sequence (DNA): TGTGCCAGCAAGATCCCGGGGACGGGCGGAGGCTACACCTTC. Its translation is CASKIPGTGGGYTF.

This clonotype has a handful of counts. The chain employs TRBV5-1 and TRBJ2-3; the D gene could be TRBD1 or TRBD2 (5 bases each). CDR3 length equals 15 residues. Trimming shortened V by 0 bases and J by 6 bases, and 14 bases separated the two germline ends. Germline CDR1 SGHRS, CDR2 YFSETQ. The DNA for the CDR3 is TGCGCCAGCAGCTTGGACGGGACCCTATATGATACGCAGTATTTT. Translated, it gives CASSLDGTLYDTQYF.

This clonotype occurred many times. The V gene is TRBV27, the J gene TRBJ2-7; 13 bases align to TRBD2. The CDR3 extends over 18 amino acids. V shed 5 bases and J 4 bases; nucleotides not matched to a gene: 14. The germline V gene encodes CDR1 MNHEY and CDR2 SMNVEV (reference sequence). CDR3 nucleotides: TGTGCCAGCAGTCCGGCGGGACTAGCGGGATGGGATTTGTACGAGCAGTACTTC. This codes for CASSPAGLAGWDLYEQYF.

The genes are TRBV25-1 and TRBJ2-1, with 9 bases lining up with TRBD1. This CDR3 contains 13 residues. Germline V gene data show CDR1 as MGHDK and CDR2 as SYGVNS. J gave up 3 bases and V 8 bases, and 2 bases lay outside the gene matches. The CDR3 DNA sequence: TGTGCCAGCCAGACAGGGGGCTACAATGAGCAGTTCTTC. Translating it yields CASQTGGYNEQFF.

V usage is TRBV10-3 and J usage is TRBJ2-2; D is tentatively TRBD1 or TRBD2 (5 bases each). V was shortened by 1 base and J by 4 bases, with 13 bases between the two germline ends. CDR1 is ENHRY and CDR2 is SYGVKD in the germline V gene. The CDR3 sequence is 16 residues long. The CDR3 reads CAISELGVRSTGELFF. CDR3 DNA sequence: TGTGCCATCAGTGAGTTGGGGGTGCGGAGCACCGGGGAGCTGTTTTTT.

The chain joins TRBV20-1 to TRBJ2-7, with a possible D match to TRBD1 (6 bases). This CDR3 has 12 amino acids. Germline CDR1 and CDR2: DFQATT and SNEGSKA (reference sequence). Trimming took off 4 bases at V and 3 bases at J, with 10 bases between the two ends. The DNA of the CDR3 is TGCAGTGCTAAGGGCAGGGGCTACGAGCAGTACTTC. This gives the protein CSAKGRGYEQYF.

In the case of this clonotype: A much larger clone differs by one base, so this may be a read error. The chain carries TRBV29-1 and TRBJ2-1, with D unresolved. The CDR3 loop spans 11 amino acids. Trimming stripped 3 bases from V and 6 bases from J, with 6 bases between. Germline V gene data show CDR1 as SQVTM and CDR2 as ANQGSEA. The CDR3 DNA is TGCAGCGTTGAGGAGTGCAATGAGCAGTTCTTC. Protein: CSVEECNEQFF.

This clonotype was detected ten times or more. The chain joins TRBV7-2 to TRBJ1-2; 9 nucleotides align to TRBD1. CDR1 and CDR2 (germline): SGHTA, FQGNSA. Unmatched junction bases numbered 18, after V lost 5 bases and J lost 8 bases. This CDR3 has 17 amino acids. CDR3 amino acids: CASSEPGQGGLGRGYTF. In nucleotides, the CDR3 is TGTGCCAGCAGCGAGCCGGGACAGGGCGGGTTAGGTCGGGGCTACACCTTC.

There are a few counts of this clonotype. The J gene is TRBJ2-1, the V gene TRBV12-5; 11 bases are a match to TRBD1. The CDR3 is 17 residues long. The junction had 12 bases not matched to a gene; V was cut back by 4 bases and J by 7 bases. Germline lookup yields CDR1 LGHNT and CDR2 FRNRAP. CDR3 nucleotide sequence: TGTGCTAGTGGTTCGGGCCCGGGACAGGGGGATGTAAATGAGCAGTTCTTC. The encoded protein is CASGSGPGQGDVNEQFF.

The sample holds a few counts of this clonotype. This sequence joins TRBV20-1 and TRBJ2-4; D may match TRBD1 or TRBD2 (5 bases each). V gave up 1 base and J gave up 6 bases, with 13 bases separating them. Germline-derived CDR1 and CDR2 are DFQATT and SNEGSKA (reference sequence). CDR3 length: 14 amino acids. The CDR3 spells CSARGRDRRNIQYF. CDR3 nucleotides: TGCAGTGCTAGAGGCCGGGACCGAAGAAACATTCAGTACTTC.

The V and J genes are TRBV7-8 and TRBJ1-4, with D possibly being TRBD1 (5 bases). The CDR3 totals 16 residues. Germline V lookup: CDR1 SGHVS, CDR2 FQNEAQ. Trimming took off 3 bases at V and 0 bases at J, with 11 bases between the two ends. CDR3 DNA sequence: TGTGCCAGCAGCTTGGGACCAGGAACAACTAATGAAAAACTGTTTTTT. It encodes CASSLGPGTTNEKLFF.

Only a few counts were recorded for this clonotype. The rearrangement uses TRBV4-2 and TRBJ1-1; D perhaps matches TRBD1 (6 bases). Germline V gene sequence: CDR1 LGHNA, CDR2 YNFKEQ. This CDR3 region has 11 residues. The ends were cut back, 0 bases at V and 10 bases at J, with 6 bases in the middle. The CDR3 nucleotides are TGTGCCAGCAGCCAAGACAGGGGAGCTTTCTTT. It encodes CASSQDRGAFF.

This clonotype was seen a handful of times. The V and J genes are TRBV14 and TRBJ2-1; D could derive from TRBD1 or TRBD2 (5 bases each). Between the trimmed V and J ends, which lost 4 bases and 5 bases, there was a span of 15 bases. The germline gives CDR1 SGHDN, CDR2 FVKESK. The CDR3 covers 15 residues. CDR3: CASSRSRGSDNEQFF. The CDR3 coding sequence is TGTGCCAGCAGCCGATCGAGGGGTAGCGACAATGAGCAGTTCTTC.

The rearrangement uses TRBV20-1 and TRBJ1-5, with D perhaps TRBD1 (6 bases). The V gene lost 3 bases and the J gene lost 5 bases, with 8 bases spanning the gap. This CDR3 contains 12 residues. Germline V gene lookup returns CDR1 DFQATT and CDR2 SNEGSKA (reference sequence). The CDR3 here is CSARDSYQPQHF. The CDR3 nucleotides read TGCAGTGCTAGGGACAGCTATCAGCCCCAGCATTTT.

In its sample, this clonotype was seen once. The chain is built from TRBV27 and TRBJ1-1; a weak D match, TRBD1 (6 bases). The CDR3 loop spans 18 amino acids. From germline, CDR1 is MNHEY and CDR2 SMNVEV (reference sequence). Trimming removed 7 bases from V and 5 bases from J, with 29 bases in between. CDR3: CASTQSRQGLTVGTEAFF. The CDR3 DNA reads as TGTGCCAGCACGCAAAGCCGGCAGGGGCTTACGGTGGGGACTGAAGCTTTCTTT.